Below are 17 T cell receptor beta chains sequenced from a single sample in a study of cytomegalovirus exposure and HLA in healthy donors. Profiled with immunoSEQ multiplex PCR; TCRdb holds only in-frame clones, not every one. Here the sample spans some 60,000 clones, 90% to 96% being singletons. Sample: PBMCs. These receptors were taken from a man aged 18 to 35 in good health and CMV-seronegative.

The chain carries TRBV10-3 and TRBJ2-1; D gene unclear. The CDR3 has 12 amino acids. The V end lost 5 bases, the J end lost 6 bases, and 8 bases lay between the germline ends. Germline V CDR1 and CDR2: ENHRY, SYGVKD. This CDR3 is CAISPPSNEQFF. In nucleotides, the CDR3 is TGTGCCATCAGTCCTCCTAGCAATGAGCAGTTCTTC.

The chain combines TRBV6-5 with TRBJ2-2; 12 bases match TRBD1. The CDR3 is 15 residues long. The germline gives CDR1 MNHEY, CDR2 SVGAGI. The junction had 3 bases not matched to a gene; V was cut back by 6 bases and J by 4 bases. In DNA form, the CDR3 reads TGTGCCAGCAGGGGACAGGGGGCAATCACCGGGGAGCTGTTTTTT. Protein product: CASRGQGAITGELFF.

The chain carries TRBV28 and TRBJ2-1; TRBD2 matches at 11 bases. With 4 bases clipped from V and 4 bases from J, the junction kept 3 bases outside the gene matches. The germline V gene encodes CDR1 MDHEN and CDR2 SYDVKM. The CDR3 runs 15 residues. This CDR3 is CASSYGTSGYNEQFF. As DNA, the CDR3 is TGTGCCAGCAGTTACGGGACTAGCGGTTACAATGAGCAGTTCTTC.

This chain joins TRBV14 and TRBJ1-1, with D unresolved. This CDR3 comprises 16 residues. Germline V gives CDR1 SGHDN, CDR2 FVKESK. V was pared by 4 bases and J by 5 bases, with 20 bases between. The CDR3: CASSPLTGKGRTEAFF. The DNA of the CDR3 is TGTGCCAGCAGCCCACTGACGGGGAAAGGAAGGACTGAAGCTTTCTTT.

The V and J genes are TRBV27 and TRBJ2-3; maybe TRBD2 (6 bases). The CDR3 runs 13 residues. Trimming removed 8 bases from V and 3 bases from J, with 12 bases in between. Germline V gene lookup returns CDR1 MNHEY and CDR2 SMNVEV (reference sequence). CDR3 bases: TGTGCCAGCGGGAGCGGGCCAACAGATACGCAGTATTTT. Its protein is CASGSGPTDTQYF.

J is TRBJ1-3 and V is TRBV5-1; D may be TRBD1 (6 bases). This CDR3 contains 16 residues. The V end was cut by 0 bases, the J end by 3 bases, with 13 bases between. CDR1 is SGHRS, CDR2 YFSETQ, per germline. This CDR3 reads CASSLAPQGSGNTIYF. DNA for the CDR3: TGCGCCAGCAGCTTGGCCCCACAGGGAAGTGGAAACACCATATATTTT.

This clone was seen a handful of times. This sequence joins TRBV28 and TRBJ2-7; weak D call: TRBD1 (6 bases). Deletions cut 7 bases from V and 7 bases from J, with 17 bases between. This CDR3 has 13 residues. Per the germline V gene, CDR1 is MDHEN and CDR2 is SYDVKM. This CDR3 is CASTLYSQGEQYF. For the CDR3, the DNA is TGTGCCAGCACTTTGTACAGCCAGGGGGAGCAGTACTTC.

J is TRBJ2-1 and V is TRBV27; a possible D gene is TRBD1 (5 bases). CDR3 size: 15 residues. Between the trimmed V and J ends, which lost 7 bases and 3 bases, there was a span of 16 bases. Germline V CDR1 and CDR2: MNHEY, SMNVEV (reference sequence). CDR3 sequence (DNA): TGTGCCAGCACCCACCTGGGGCGAAACTACAATGAGCAGTTCTTC. Translated: CASTHLGRNYNEQFF.

This chain uses TRBV29-1 with TRBJ2-3; tentative D call: TRBD1 (6 bases). Germline V gives CDR1 SQVTM, CDR2 ANQGSEA. Trimming shortened V by 6 bases and J by 2 bases, and 21 bases separated the two germline ends. The CDR3 length is 16 residues. The CDR3 reads CSVLHPGTLVTDTQYF. CDR3 sequence (DNA): TGCAGCGTATTACACCCCGGGACACTAGTCACAGATACGCAGTATTTT.

The chain employs TRBV5-4 and TRBJ2-7; 9 bases match TRBD1. The CDR3 is 13 amino acids. V shed 4 bases and J 6 bases; nucleotides not matched to a gene: 5. Per germline, CDR1 SGHNT and CDR2 YYREEE (reference sequence). The CDR3 spells CASSPLDRGEQYF. In DNA form, the CDR3 reads TGTGCCAGCAGCCCGTTGGACAGGGGCGAGCAGTACTTC.

V is TRBV10-3 and J is TRBJ2-2; 10 bases map to TRBD1. CDR1 is ENHRY, CDR2 SYGVKD, per germline. Trimming cost V 7 bases and J 7 bases; bases outside gene matches: 6. The CDR3 runs 14 residues. The CDR3 loop is CAITPGQGFGELFF. The DNA for the CDR3 is TGTGCCATCACGCCGGGACAGGGGTTCGGGGAGCTGTTTTTT.

This clone was detected a few times. The V and J genes are TRBV9 and TRBJ2-1; the D gene is possibly TRBD1 (5 bases). Germline V lookup: CDR1 SGDLS, CDR2 YYNGEE. The CDR3 contains 15 residues. Trimming pared 1 base from V and 8 bases from J, leaving 16 bases between. The CDR3 region has the DNA TGTGCCAGCAGCGTAACGGGTGATGGACACCATGAGCAGTTCTTC. Protein product: CASSVTGDGHHEQFF.

This rearrangement joins TRBV7-9 to TRBJ1-1, with TRBD1 matching over 7 bases. CDR3 size: 14 residues. The germline gives CDR1 SEHNR, CDR2 FQNEAQ (reference sequence). Unmatched junction bases numbered 9, after V lost 5 bases and J lost 6 bases. CDR3 nucleotides: TGTGCCAGCAGCCACGGACAGGTCGGTGCTGAAGCTTTCTTT. As protein: CASSHGQVGAEAFF.

The V gene is TRBV7-2, the J gene TRBJ1-1; D gene unclear. The CDR3 has 12 residues. Per germline, CDR1 SGHTA and CDR2 FQGNSA. With 3 bases removed from V and 6 bases from J, the gap between germline ends came to 8 bases. CDR3 loop: CASSFPEPEAFF. The CDR3 nucleotides are TGTGCCAGCAGCTTTCCTGAGCCTGAAGCTTTCTTT.

The chain uses TRBV28 and TRBJ2-7, with 8 bases identical to TRBD1. Germline values: CDR1 MDHEN, CDR2 SYDVKM. V trimming: 4 bases; J trimming: 3 bases; junction bases outside the gene matches: 8. This CDR3 region has 15 residues. Here the CDR3 DNA reads TGTGCCAGCAGTTCTACCTGGACAGGGATCTACGAGCAGTACTTC. This translates into CASSSTWTGIYEQYF. Full variable domain (rest looked up from reference TRBV28 and TRBJ2-7): DVKVTQSSRYLVKRTGEKVFLECVQDMDHENMFWYRQDPGLGLRLIYFSYDVKMKEKGDIPEGYSVSREKKERFSLILESASTNQTSMYLCASSSTWTGIYEQYFGPGTRLTVT.

This clone appeared once. The chain uses TRBV5-6 and TRBJ1-2, with 7 bases identical to TRBD1. The CDR3 runs 15 residues. Trimming at V came to 4 bases and at J to 5 bases, leaving 11 bases not matched to a gene. Germline V gene sequence: CDR1 SGHDT, CDR2 YYEEEE. CDR3 DNA sequence: TGTGCCAGCAGCGACGGGACAGAAATTTTATATGGCTACACCTTC. This translates into CASSDGTEILYGYTF.

This clone was detected once. V and J are TRBV9 and TRBJ2-2; 12 bases line up with TRBD2. The germline V gene encodes CDR1 SGDLS and CDR2 YYNGEE. V gave up 0 bases and J gave up 4 bases; unmatched junction bases: 7. This CDR3 has 18 residues. CDR3 DNA: TGTGCCAGCAGCGTAGCGGCTAGCGGGAGGGCCTCCACCGGGGAGCTGTTTTTT. This gives the protein CASSVAASGRASTGELFF. Supplemented by reference TRBV9 and TRBJ2-2, the full variable domain reads DSGVTQTPKHLITATGQRVTLRCSPRSGDLSVYWYQQSLDQGLQFLIQYYNGEERAKGNILERFSAQQFPDLHSELNLSSLELGDSALYFCASSVAASGRASTGELFFGEGSRLTVL.